This T cell receptor (beta chain) was identified in a study of shared clonotypes between healthy human individuals. The junction had 19 bases not matched to a gene; V was cut back by 4 bases and J by 1 base. The germline gives CDR1 SGHNT, CDR2 YYREEE (reference sequence). CDR3 length equals 19 residues. This table comes from immunoSEQ multiplex PCR, and its TCRdb copy is limited to in-frame clones, with some not included. The sample holds around 2.5 million clones, under 95% seen once. The receptor was isolated from a man in his late teens or twenties in good health. Some clones in this sample may be carry-over from other donors' samples. The J gene is TRBJ1-1, the V gene TRBV5-4; 7 nucleotides match TRBD1. The sample comprised naive CD4+ T cells from PBMCs. Subset reported: CD45RA+ positively selected. CDR3 in DNA: TGTGCCAGCAGCCCGACGGTGGGCAGGGGGGCGTCTACGAACACTGAAGCTTTCTTT. Its protein product is CASSPTVGRGASTNTEAFF.